What follows describes a single T cell receptor (beta chain). This sample was included in a study of T cells expressing NK-cell markers. TCRdb re-called the 5' RACE reads and catalogs CDR3 proteins one per entry, DNA excluded. The table gives 440,000 or so distinct CDR3 sequences; the top ten clones make up roughly 8% of it. This CDR3 comprises 14 residues. Sequenced sample: blood T cells: a sorted CD56 or NKG2C T cell subset, CD4+ or CD8+ T cells, or bulk PBMC T cells (not recorded which). The TCR was taken from a woman aged 18 to 75 in good health. The chain employs TRBV12-3 or TRBV12-4 and TRBJ1-3; the TCRdb D gene call, TRBD1, has no DNA to confirm it. CDR3 sequence: CASSMTGEANTIYF.